This T cell receptor beta chain was identified during a study of blood T cells in healthy people across ages (dated by TCRdb to 2015 to 2017). Background on the whole study: In model experiments, template switching captured about one uniquely barcoded TCR beta cDNA molecule for every two T cells. Using deep sequencing normalized with unique cDNA molecular identifiers, the study measured how TCR beta repertoire diversity changes with age. The donors were split into four age groups: young (average 16 years), middle-aged (39), aged (over 55) and long-lived (more than 80). Using the same blood draw, the study looked at two additional independent replicas of 1 million unique cDNA reads for two donors, one aged 18 to 30 and the other aged 80 or older.

The receptor library was made with 5' RACE. Sequencing took place on an Illumina HiSeq 2500. The second PCR ran for about 6 to 12 cycles and used a J-beta primer mix along with a sample-barcoded 5' primer. A unique molecular identifier was introduced onto each TCR beta cDNA molecule by a template-switch 5' adaptor carrying 12 random nucleotides. Each sample yielded at least 3 million CDR3-containing paired-end reads. First-strand cDNA synthesis was performed from all RNA using the Mint cDNA synthesis kit, with priming by a TRBC-specific oligonucleotide. After uracil-DNA glycosylase treatment, a first 18-cycle PCR used universal primers M1SS and BC2_uni_R on all cDNA. The source study handled its data this way. For normalization, 1 million high-quality reads were randomly selected from each sample, with every read carrying a distinct molecular identifier. Instead of being binned into consensus sequences, reads with shared molecular identifiers were discarded. MiTCR, run with a Q25 quality threshold and the strictest error-elimination algorithm, handled CDR3 identification, clonotype clustering and error correction. Lower-bound total TCR beta diversity was estimated with a nonparametric unseen species model using Euler transformation. Clones were called with MiXCR by TCRdb after fastp trimmed the public reads at Q25, and only in-frame beta chains were retained. All rows with the same CDR3 protein become a single entry with the most common DNA and genes. It is TCRdb's table, rather than the study itself, that gives the V and J calls and clone size. For this sample there are hundreds of thousands of distinct CDR3 sequences; 20% to 25% appear just once. 9.4% of the sample lies in the top ten.

Here is what the overall study found, with its caveats: There was a strong correlation between observed TCR beta diversity and the percentage of naive T cells measured by flow cytometry. Compared with the aged group, more naive CD4+ T cells, fewer expanded clones and increased TCR diversity were shown by the long-lived group, suggesting age selection. Because profiling used bulk unsorted PBMCs, naive and antigen-experienced compartments could not be compared conclusively. Because the CMV infection status of the donors was unknown, age-related changes in expanded clonotypes may potentially have been confounded. Observed TCR beta diversity per million T cells fell roughly linearly with age, and a significant reduction was already apparent by age around 36. Total diversity estimates from one million sequenced T cells were considered lower bounds and underestimates.

Donors were 35 to 40 systemically healthy Caucasian individuals from Russia aged roughly 6 to 90 years. Each donor gave 9.5 to 10 milliliters of peripheral blood, drawn into EDTA-treated Vacutainer tubes. Ficoll-Paque density-gradient centrifugation was used to isolate PBMCs, with at least 6.5 million per sample. Trizol reagent was used to extract total RNA from the PBMCs, yielding at least 6 micrograms per sample. The percentages of naive CD45RAhigh/CD27high T cells were determined by flow cytometry on a PBMC aliquot from every donor. The count of this clonotype is one. Its binding antigen is unknown. No base quality values were provided; no much bigger clone lies one nucleotide off. These sequences were also reported in another study, on T cells of mothers and their children. As the second publication notes: Nine systemically healthy Caucasian individuals served as donors, namely three mothers together with their six children. cDNA synthesis consumed the entire amount of extracted RNA, loaded at around 1.5 ug RNA in each 15 ul reaction. In the second PCR, sample barcodes and 2-4 random nucleotides were introduced via the M1S primer. Each mother yielded over 8.5 million TCR beta CDR3 reads and each child 3 million to 3.5 million reads. Thymic selection similarly shapes TCR recombination output in related and unrelated pairs, with minor effect from inherited differences. Related mother-child pairs always showed normalized repertoire overlap that was slightly higher than in unrelated mother-child pairs, though the difference was never significant. No persistent microchimeric T cell clones were found, with a detection sensitivity of 85 to 100 clones per million clonotypes. The study used deep NGS to compare TCR beta repertoires of mothers and children, seeking features distinguishing related mother-child pairs from unrelated individuals. On average, the children were approximately 12 +/- 4 years old, while the mothers were around 42 +/- 4 years old. Libraries were sequenced on Illumina HiSeq 2000 with 100+100 nt paired-end reads after adapter ligation with NEBNext reagents. To prevent cross-contamination, the mother and child libraries were prepared one month apart and sequenced in separate runs. Each donor had between 500,000 and 2,000,000 distinct TCR beta clonotypes identified. Naive TCR beta clonotypes were estimated from low-frequency clonotypes matched to each donor's FACS-determined naive share, without sorting.

Sequencing was performed on blood. This clonotype was sampled from a boy younger than 18 in good health.

The DNA reads as follows: TGCAGCGCGGGGGGGGACAAAGAGACCCAGTACTTC. Its translation is CSAGGDKETQYF. This chain joins TRBV29-1 to TRBJ2-5, and TRBD2 matches 8 of the central bases. From its cysteine to its phenylalanine, the CDR3 spans 12 amino acids. Left in the record is the CDR3 DNA by itself, 36 bases read in frame from the first base. Looking up the germline V gene yields CDR1 SQVTM and CDR2 ANQGSEA. Trimming accounts for 7 bases at V and 3 bases at J, while the number of junction bases matched to no gene is 4.